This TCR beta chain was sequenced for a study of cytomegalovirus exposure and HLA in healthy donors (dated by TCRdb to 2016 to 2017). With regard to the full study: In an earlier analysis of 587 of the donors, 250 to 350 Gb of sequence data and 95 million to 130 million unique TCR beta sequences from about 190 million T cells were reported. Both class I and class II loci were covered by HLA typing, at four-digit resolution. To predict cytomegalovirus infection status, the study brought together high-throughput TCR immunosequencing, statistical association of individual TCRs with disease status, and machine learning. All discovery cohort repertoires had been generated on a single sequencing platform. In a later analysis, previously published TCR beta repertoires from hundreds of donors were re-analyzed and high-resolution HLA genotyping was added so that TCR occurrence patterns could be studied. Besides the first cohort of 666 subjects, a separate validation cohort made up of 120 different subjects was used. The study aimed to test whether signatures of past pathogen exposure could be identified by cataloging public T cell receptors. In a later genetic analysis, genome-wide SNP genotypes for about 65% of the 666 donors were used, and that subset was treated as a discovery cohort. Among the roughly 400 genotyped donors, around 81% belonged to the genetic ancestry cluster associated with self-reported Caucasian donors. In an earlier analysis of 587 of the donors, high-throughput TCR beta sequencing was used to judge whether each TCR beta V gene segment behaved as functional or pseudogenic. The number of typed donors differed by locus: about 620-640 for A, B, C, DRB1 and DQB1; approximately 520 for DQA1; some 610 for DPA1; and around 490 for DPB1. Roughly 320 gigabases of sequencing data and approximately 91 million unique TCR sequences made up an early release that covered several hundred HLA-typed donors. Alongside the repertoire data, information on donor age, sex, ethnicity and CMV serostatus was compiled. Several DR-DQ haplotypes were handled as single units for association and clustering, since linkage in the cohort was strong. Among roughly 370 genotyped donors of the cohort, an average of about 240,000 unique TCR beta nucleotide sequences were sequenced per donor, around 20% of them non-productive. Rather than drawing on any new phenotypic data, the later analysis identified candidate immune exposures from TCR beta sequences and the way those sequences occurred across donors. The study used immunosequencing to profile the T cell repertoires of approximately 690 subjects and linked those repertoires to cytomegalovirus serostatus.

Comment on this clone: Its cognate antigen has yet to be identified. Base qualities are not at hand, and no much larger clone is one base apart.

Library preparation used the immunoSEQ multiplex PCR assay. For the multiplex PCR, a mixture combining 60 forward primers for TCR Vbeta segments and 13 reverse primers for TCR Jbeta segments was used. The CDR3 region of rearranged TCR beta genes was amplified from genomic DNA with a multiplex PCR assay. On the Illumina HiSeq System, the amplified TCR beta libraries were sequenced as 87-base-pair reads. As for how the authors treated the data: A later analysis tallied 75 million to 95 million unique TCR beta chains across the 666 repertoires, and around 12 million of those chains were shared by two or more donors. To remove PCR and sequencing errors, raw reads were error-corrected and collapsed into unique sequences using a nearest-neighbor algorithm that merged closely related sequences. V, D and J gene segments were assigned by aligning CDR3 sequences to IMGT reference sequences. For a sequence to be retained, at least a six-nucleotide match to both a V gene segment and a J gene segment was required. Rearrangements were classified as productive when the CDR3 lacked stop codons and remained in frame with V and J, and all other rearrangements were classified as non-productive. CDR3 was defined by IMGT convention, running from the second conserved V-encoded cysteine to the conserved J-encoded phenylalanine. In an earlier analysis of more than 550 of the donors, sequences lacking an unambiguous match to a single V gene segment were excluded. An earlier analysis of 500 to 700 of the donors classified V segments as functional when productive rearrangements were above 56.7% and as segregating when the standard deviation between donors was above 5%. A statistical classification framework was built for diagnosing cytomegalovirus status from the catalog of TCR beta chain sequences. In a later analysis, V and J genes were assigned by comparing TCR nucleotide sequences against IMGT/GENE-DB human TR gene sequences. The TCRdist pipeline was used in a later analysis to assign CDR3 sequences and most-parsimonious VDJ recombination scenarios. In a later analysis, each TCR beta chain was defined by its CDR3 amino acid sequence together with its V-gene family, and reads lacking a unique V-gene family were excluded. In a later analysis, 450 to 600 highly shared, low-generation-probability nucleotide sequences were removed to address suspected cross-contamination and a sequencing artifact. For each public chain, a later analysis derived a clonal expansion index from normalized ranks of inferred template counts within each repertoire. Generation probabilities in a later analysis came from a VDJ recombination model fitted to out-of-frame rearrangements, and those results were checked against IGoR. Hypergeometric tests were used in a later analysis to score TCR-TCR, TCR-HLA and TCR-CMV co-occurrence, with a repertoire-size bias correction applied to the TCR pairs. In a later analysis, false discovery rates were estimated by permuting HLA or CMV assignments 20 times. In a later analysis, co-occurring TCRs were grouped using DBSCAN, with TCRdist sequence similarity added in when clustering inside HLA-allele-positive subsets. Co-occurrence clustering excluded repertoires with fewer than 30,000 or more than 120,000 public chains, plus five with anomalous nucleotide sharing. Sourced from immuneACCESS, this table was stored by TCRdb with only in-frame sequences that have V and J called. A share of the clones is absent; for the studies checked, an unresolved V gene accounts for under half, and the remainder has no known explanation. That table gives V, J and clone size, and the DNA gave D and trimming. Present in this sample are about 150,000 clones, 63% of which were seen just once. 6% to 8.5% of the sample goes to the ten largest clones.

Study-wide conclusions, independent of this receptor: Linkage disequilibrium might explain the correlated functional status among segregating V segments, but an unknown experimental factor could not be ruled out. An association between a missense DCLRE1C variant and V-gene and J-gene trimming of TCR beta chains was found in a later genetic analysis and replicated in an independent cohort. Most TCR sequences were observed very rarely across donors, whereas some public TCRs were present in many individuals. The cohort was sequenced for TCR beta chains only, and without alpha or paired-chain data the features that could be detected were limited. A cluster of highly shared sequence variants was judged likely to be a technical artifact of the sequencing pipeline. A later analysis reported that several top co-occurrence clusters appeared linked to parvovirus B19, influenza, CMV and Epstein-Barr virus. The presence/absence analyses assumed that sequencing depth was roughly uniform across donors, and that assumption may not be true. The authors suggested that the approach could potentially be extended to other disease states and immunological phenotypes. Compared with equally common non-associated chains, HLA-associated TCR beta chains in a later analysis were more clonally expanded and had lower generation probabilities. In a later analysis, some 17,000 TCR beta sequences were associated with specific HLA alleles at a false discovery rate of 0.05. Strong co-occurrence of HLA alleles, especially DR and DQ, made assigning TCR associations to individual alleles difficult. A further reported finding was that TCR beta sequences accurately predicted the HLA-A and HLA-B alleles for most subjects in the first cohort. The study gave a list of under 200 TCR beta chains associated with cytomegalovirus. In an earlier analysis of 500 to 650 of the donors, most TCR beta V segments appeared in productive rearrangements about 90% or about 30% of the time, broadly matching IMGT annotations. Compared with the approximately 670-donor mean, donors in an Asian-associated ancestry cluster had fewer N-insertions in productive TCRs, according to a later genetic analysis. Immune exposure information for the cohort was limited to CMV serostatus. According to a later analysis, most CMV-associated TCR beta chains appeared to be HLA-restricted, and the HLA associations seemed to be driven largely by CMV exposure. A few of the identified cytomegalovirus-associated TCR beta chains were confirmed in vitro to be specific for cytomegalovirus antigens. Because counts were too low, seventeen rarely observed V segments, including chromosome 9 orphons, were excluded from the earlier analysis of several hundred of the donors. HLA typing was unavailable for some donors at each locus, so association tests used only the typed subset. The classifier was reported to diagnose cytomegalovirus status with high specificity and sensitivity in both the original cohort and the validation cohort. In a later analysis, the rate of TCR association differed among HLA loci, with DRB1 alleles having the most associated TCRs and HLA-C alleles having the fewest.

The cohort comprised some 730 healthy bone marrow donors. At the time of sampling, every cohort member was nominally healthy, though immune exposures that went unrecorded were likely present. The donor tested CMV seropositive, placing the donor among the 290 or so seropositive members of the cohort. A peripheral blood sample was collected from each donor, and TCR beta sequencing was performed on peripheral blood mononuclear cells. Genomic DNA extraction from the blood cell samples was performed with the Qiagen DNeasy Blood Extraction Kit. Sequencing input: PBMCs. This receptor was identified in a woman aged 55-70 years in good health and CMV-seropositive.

CDR3 region: CASSQDIASKLHNEQFF. The nucleotides read TGCGCCAGCAGCCAAGATATAGCGTCAAAACTTCACAATGAGCAGTTCTTC. This sequence uses TRBV4-3 and TRBJ2-1, and TRBD2 may be the D gene, going by 5 matching bases. Trimming removed 0 bases from V and 5 bases from J, leaving 17 bases between the germline ends. The CDR3 sequence holds 17 residues, the cysteine and phenylalanine included. Left in the record is the CDR3 DNA by itself, 51 bases read in frame from the first base. The CDR1 and CDR2 encoded by the germline V gene are LGHNA and YSLEER.